This T cell receptor (beta chain) was captured by sequencing in a study of T cell responses to AZD1222 COVID-19 vaccine. Study-level findings and limits: Targeting of unmutated variant regions was reportedly seen in nearly half of spike-specific TCRs. Spike-specific TCR breadth and depth both grew after two AZD1222 doses. CD4 TCRs covered the whole spike, strongest at regions 160-218 and 743-854.

About this clone: Its antigen is as yet unknown.

This table comes from immunoSEQ multiplex PCR, and its TCRdb copy is limited to in-frame clones, with some not included. The sample includes about 84,000 clones, approximately 85% seen only once; the top ten take over 10%. This CDR3 has 13 amino acids. Germline assignment: CDR1 MDHEN and CDR2 SYDVKM. The J segment lost 4 bases and the V segment lost 10 bases, leaving 9 bases of the junction unmatched. This TCR was sampled from an adult who received the AZD1222 COVID-19 vaccine. V gene TRBV28 combines with J gene TRBJ1-2, with 7 bases identical to TRBD1. The source was peripheral blood, collected 28 days after the second AZD1222 dose. CDR3 bases: TGTGCCACCAGACAGGGTCAGGTCTATGGCTACACCTTC. The encoded protein is CATRQGQVYGYTF.